This T cell receptor beta chain was identified in a study of cytomegalovirus exposure and HLA in healthy donors (dated by TCRdb to about 2017). At the level of the whole study: According to an earlier analysis of several hundred of the donors, about 179 million T cells yielded 117 million unique TCR beta sequences and about 300 Gb of sequence data. High-throughput TCR immunosequencing, statistical association of individual TCRs with disease status, and machine learning were combined to predict cytomegalovirus infection status. Every repertoire in the discovery cohort had been generated on one and the same sequencing platform. An early release covering around 630 HLA-typed donors comprised approximately 290 gigabases of sequencing data and around 80 million unique TCR sequences. In addition to the first cohort of hundreds of subjects, a separate validation cohort of under 150 different subjects was used. Five DR-DQ haplotypes were treated as single units for association and clustering because of strong linkage in the cohort. Rather than drawing on any new phenotypic data, the later analysis identified candidate immune exposures from TCR beta sequences and the way those sequences occurred across donors. Of the approximately 400 genotyped donors, 65% to 90% were placed in the genetic ancestry cluster associated with self-reported Caucasian donors. The number of typed donors differed by locus: roughly 620-640 for A, B, C, DRB1 and DQB1; roughly 510 for DQA1; around 610 for DPA1; and about 450 for DPB1. The study used immunosequencing to profile the T cell repertoires of approximately 690 subjects and linked those repertoires to cytomegalovirus serostatus. Donor age, sex, ethnicity and CMV serostatus were compiled alongside the repertoire data. A later genetic analysis used genome-wide SNP genotypes for about 60% of the roughly 700 donors, treating that subset as a discovery cohort. The study aimed to test whether cataloging public T cell receptors could reveal signatures of past pathogen exposure. HLA typing included class I and class II loci at four-digit resolution. Across some 400 genotyped donors of the cohort, an average of about 240,000 unique TCR beta nucleotide sequences per donor were sequenced, and about a sixth of those sequences were non-productive. To study patterns of TCR occurrence, a later analysis re-analyzed previously published TCR beta repertoires from around 700 donors and added high-resolution HLA genotyping. In an earlier analysis of 587 of the donors, high-throughput TCR beta sequencing was used to judge whether each TCR beta V gene segment behaved as functional or pseudogenic.

The cohort comprised under 700 healthy bone marrow donors. At the time of sampling, every cohort member was nominally healthy, though immune exposures that went unrecorded were likely present. The donor was CMV seropositive and belonged to the group of around 300 seropositive cohort members. A peripheral blood sample was provided by each donor, and peripheral blood mononuclear cells were used for TCR beta sequencing. The Qiagen DNeasy Blood Extraction Kit was used to extract genomic DNA from the blood cell samples. Receptor libraries were prepared by the immunoSEQ multiplex PCR assay. For the multiplex PCR, a mixture combining 60 forward primers for TCR Vbeta segments and 13 reverse primers for TCR Jbeta segments was used. A multiplex PCR assay on genomic DNA amplified the CDR3 region of rearranged TCR beta genes. The amplified TCR beta libraries were sequenced on the Illumina HiSeq System as 87-base-pair reads. The published analysis was carried out like this. Across the 500 to 850 repertoires, a later analysis counted 60 million to 90 million unique TCR beta chains, roughly 11 million of which were shared by at least two donors. To remove PCR and sequencing errors, raw reads were error-corrected and collapsed into unique sequences using a nearest-neighbor algorithm that merged closely related sequences. V, D and J gene segments were assigned by aligning CDR3 sequences to IMGT reference sequences. For a sequence to be retained, a match of at least six nucleotides to both a V gene segment and a J gene segment was required. A rearrangement was called productive if the CDR3 had no stop codons and remained in frame with V and J, and every other rearrangement was called non-productive. Following IMGT convention, CDR3 was defined as the stretch from the second conserved V-encoded cysteine up to the conserved J-encoded phenylalanine. The earlier analysis of 587 of the donors excluded any sequence lacking an unambiguous match to a single V gene segment. In an earlier analysis of roughly 500 of the donors, V segments were called functional above 56.7% productive rearrangements and were called segregating when the between-donor standard deviation exceeded 5%. A statistical classification framework was developed to diagnose cytomegalovirus status using the catalog of TCR beta chain sequences. V and J gene assignment, in a later analysis, came from comparing TCR nucleotide sequences with IMGT/GENE-DB human TR gene sequences. Using the TCRdist pipeline, a later analysis assigned CDR3 sequences along with most-parsimonious VDJ recombination scenarios. In a later analysis, each TCR beta chain was defined by its CDR3 amino acid sequence together with its V-gene family, and reads lacking a unique V-gene family were excluded. As a way to deal with suspected cross-contamination and a sequencing artifact, a later analysis dropped under 600 nucleotide sequences that were highly shared and had low generation probability. A later analysis calculated a clonal expansion index for each public chain from normalized within-repertoire ranks of inferred template counts. In a later analysis, generation probabilities were computed with a VDJ recombination model fitted to out-of-frame rearrangements, and the resulting probabilities were checked against IGoR. A later analysis scored TCR-TCR, TCR-HLA and TCR-CMV co-occurrence with hypergeometric tests, applying a repertoire-size bias correction to TCR pairs. To estimate false discovery rates, a later analysis permuted the HLA or CMV assignments 20 times. In a later analysis, co-occurring TCRs were grouped with DBSCAN, and TCRdist sequence similarity was added when clustering was performed within HLA-allele-positive subsets. Repertoires with fewer than 30,000 or more than 120,000 public chains, plus five repertoires with anomalous nucleotide sharing, were excluded from co-occurrence clustering. As stored in TCRdb, this immuneACCESS dataset retains in-frame rearrangements with V and J assigned. A fraction of the clones does not appear; measured against another copy, unresolved V genes explain less than half of the discrepancy, and the remainder lacks a known reason. The V and J calls and clone size come from that table; D and trimming were worked out from the DNA. The sample table holds more than 150,000 clones, of which about 79% were seen once. The ten largest account for 1% to 1.5% of the sample.

Here is what the overall study found, with its caveats: In both the original and validation cohorts, the classifier was reported to diagnose cytomegalovirus status with high specificity and sensitivity. A further reported finding was that TCR beta sequences accurately predicted the HLA-A and HLA-B alleles for most subjects in the first cohort. HLA typing was unavailable for some donors at each locus, so association tests used only the typed subset. In a later analysis, some 17,000 TCR beta sequences were associated with specific HLA alleles at a false discovery rate of 0.05. In vitro tests confirmed that a few of the cytomegalovirus-associated TCR beta chains recognize cytomegalovirus antigens. It was suggested by the authors that the approach could potentially be generalized to other disease states and immunological phenotypes. Some IMGT-functional V segments, including TRBV6-2 and TRBV6-3, could not be distinguished by the 87-base-pair reads and were therefore excluded. Most CMV-associated TCR beta chains appeared to be HLA-restricted in a later analysis, and the HLA associations seemed to be driven largely by CMV exposure. Over 15 rarely observed V segments, including chromosome 9 orphons, were excluded from the earlier analysis of several hundred of the donors because counts were too low. When HLA alleles, especially DR and DQ, strongly co-occurred, TCR associations were difficult to assign to individual alleles. This cohort had only TCR beta chains sequenced, and the lack of alpha or paired-chain data limited which features could be detected. In a later analysis, TCR association rates were found to vary across HLA loci, with the most associated TCRs seen for DRB1 alleles and the fewest for HLA-C alleles. A group of highly shared sequence variants was considered likely to be a technical artifact of the sequencing pipeline. While some public TCRs were present in many individuals, most TCR sequences turned up only very rarely across donors. In a later genetic analysis, a missense DCLRE1C variant was associated with V-gene and J-gene trimming of TCR beta chains, and the association was replicated in an independent cohort. CMV serostatus was the only immune exposure information available for the cohort. Linkage disequilibrium might explain the correlated functional status among segregating V segments, but an unknown experimental factor could not be excluded. Roughly uniform sequencing depth across donors was assumed in presence/absence analyses, although this assumption may not hold. An earlier analysis of 450 to 750 of the donors showed that most TCR beta V segments appeared in productive rearrangements either about 90% or about 30% of the time, which broadly matched IMGT annotations. Compared with equally common non-associated chains, HLA-associated TCR beta chains in a later analysis were more clonally expanded and had lower generation probabilities. In the study, some 160 TCR beta chains were listed as associated with cytomegalovirus. Compared with the roughly 720-donor mean, donors in an Asian-associated ancestry cluster had fewer N-insertions in productive TCRs, according to a later genetic analysis. In a later analysis, several top co-occurrence clusters were reported to appear linked to parvovirus B19, influenza, CMV and Epstein-Barr virus.

On this clone itself: The specificity of this receptor is unknown. Within one base of it there is no much larger clone, and no base qualities were kept.

The CDR3 spans 15 residues, from the cysteine through the phenylalanine. Just the 45-base CDR3 DNA is kept, in frame starting at base 1. The junction carries 11 bases between V and J, which are trimmed by 0 bases and 3 bases respectively. For CDR1 and CDR2, the germline V gene lists MNHNS and SASEGT. The rearrangement joined TRBV6-1 to TRBJ1-2; there is no confident call for the D gene. Material for sequencing was PBMCs. The sequence derives from a girl aged 2-9 years in good health and CMV-seropositive. CDR3 sequence: CASSEALVRYYGYTF. The nucleotide sequence reads as follows: TGTGCCAGCAGTGAAGCGCTGGTCAGATACTATGGCTACACCTTC.